These 32 T cell receptor beta chains originate from one sample sequenced in a study of T cells in Graves' hyperthyroidism and ophthalmopathy. Authors of the study amplified TCR beta CDR3 regions from RNA transcripts. A first-round RT-PCR of the TCR CDR3 used the HTBI primer set. Each CDR3 protein gets one entry after TCRdb re-called the multiplex PCR reads with MiXCR. The sample records around 570,000 distinct CDR3 sequences, 15% to 20% being singletons. The specimen sequenced was blood. All receptors derive from a middle-aged man with Graves' ophthalmopathy.

This clonotype was seen more than once but under ten times. The CDR3 nucleotides are TGTGCCAGCAGCTCAGGACTAGCCGCCCCTCAAGAGACCCAGTACTTC. Its translation: CASSSGLAAPQETQYF. This rearrangement joins TRBV12-3 or TRBV12-4 to TRBJ2-5; 8 bases match TRBD2. CDR3 length equals 16 residues. The J segment lost 2 bases and the V segment lost 6 bases, leaving 11 bases of the junction unmatched.

This clonotype has just a few counts. The J gene is TRBJ2-5, the V gene TRBV7-2; 7 positions agree with TRBD1. Germline assignment: CDR1 SGHTA and CDR2 FQGNSA. V lost 6 bases, J lost 3 bases, and 7 bases stayed unmatched. The CDR3 is 14 residues long. The CDR3 region is CASRDRDRKETQYF. In DNA form, the CDR3 reads TGTGCCAGCAGGGACCGGGACAGAAAAGAGACCCAGTACTTC.

This clonotype came up many times. The chain recombines TRBV11-2 with TRBJ2-3, with D uncertain. In germline, CDR1 is SGHAT, CDR2 FQNNGV. This CDR3 contains 12 residues. V gave up 3 bases and J gave up 8 bases, with 9 bases separating them. The CDR3 region is CASSLAPGTQYF. CDR3 bases: TGTGCCAGCAGCTTGGCCCCTGGTACGCAGTATTTT.

This clonotype turned up a few times. The V and J genes are TRBV6-1 and TRBJ2-7; D could derive from TRBD1 or TRBD2 (5 bases each). Germline CDR1 is MNHNS and CDR2 is SASEGT. The CDR3 contains 16 residues. Trimming took off 0 bases at V and 1 base at J, with 13 bases between the two ends. The CDR3 region is CASSEARGTASYEQYF. In DNA, the CDR3 is TGTGCCAGCAGTGAAGCGAGAGGGACGGCTTCCTACGAGCAGTACTTC.

V and J are TRBV5-8 and TRBJ2-1; 7 bases are shared with TRBD1. Germline CDR1 and CDR2: SGHTS and YDEGEE. CDR3 length equals 12 residues. V lost 5 bases, J lost 8 bases, and 4 bases stayed unmatched. The CDR3 protein is CASSLDRYEQFF. CDR3 in DNA: TGTGCCAGCAGTCTGGACAGGTATGAGCAGTTCTTC.

This chain links TRBV20-1 with TRBJ2-3; weak D call: TRBD2 (6 bases). The CDR3 spans 15 residues. V dropped 6 bases and J dropped 3 bases, with 19 bases sitting between them. Per the germline V gene, CDR1 is DFQATT and CDR2 is SNEGSKA (reference sequence). CDR3 in amino acids: CSAWTGAEGTDTQYF. The CDR3 DNA sequence: TGCAGTGCCTGGACTGGCGCGGAGGGAACAGATACGCAGTATTTT.

In this sample, this clonotype turned up once. The chain carries TRBV4-1 and TRBJ2-1; 7 positions match TRBD1. Germline V gene sequence: CDR1 MGHRA, CDR2 YSYEKL. V was clipped by 4 bases and J by 3 bases; unmatched bases: 9. CDR3 length: 16 residues. The CDR3 is CASSPQGQSFYNEQFF. As DNA, the CDR3 is TGCGCCAGCAGCCCCCAGGGACAGAGTTTCTACAATGAGCAGTTCTTC.

This clonotype has a handful of counts. The chain carries TRBV9 and TRBJ2-7; 7 bases line up with TRBD2. This CDR3 has 14 residues. V lost 4 bases, J lost 2 bases, and 6 bases stayed unmatched. Germline V CDR1 and CDR2: SGDLS, YYNGEE. In DNA, the CDR3 is TGTGCCAGCAGCCCTCGGGGGGACCCCTACGAGCAGTACTTC. Amino acids: CASSPRGDPYEQYF.

The chain uses TRBV3-1 and TRBJ2-3; a weak D match, TRBD2 (6 bases). V dropped 2 bases and J dropped 4 bases, with 13 bases sitting between them. The V gene's germline CDR1 is LGHDT and CDR2 YNNKEL (reference sequence). The CDR3 is 15 residues long. The CDR3 reads CASSQTGRRADTQYF. Here the CDR3 DNA reads TGTGCCAGCAGCCAAACTGGGAGGAGGGCAGATACGCAGTATTTT.

This clonotype has a handful of counts. CDR3 sequence (DNA): TGCGCCAGCAGCTTGGGGCAGGGACCGAAAAGCTCCTACGAGCAGTACTTC. This gives the protein CASSLGQGPKSSYEQYF. The chain joins TRBV5-1 to TRBJ2-7; either TRBD1 or TRBD2 may supply D (5 bases each). The CDR3 sequence is 17 residues long. V was clipped by 0 bases and J by 0 bases, with 16 bases between them. Germline assignment: CDR1 SGHRS and CDR2 YFSETQ.

The DNA of the CDR3 is TGCAGCGTTGAAGATCCCCAGAACTCAAGGAACACCGGGGAGCTGTTTTTT. Its translation is CSVEDPQNSRNTGELFF. V gene TRBV29-1 combines with J gene TRBJ2-2; D gene uncertain. This CDR3 contains 17 residues. Looked up from germline, CDR1 is SQVTM and CDR2 is ANQGSEA. Trimming shortened V by 0 bases and J by 1 base, and 15 bases separated the two germline ends.

The chain is built from TRBV10-2 and TRBJ2-1; 10 bases agree with TRBD2. V shed 3 bases, J shed 0 bases, and the junction held 5 bases outside the gene matches. Germline CDR1 is WSHSY and CDR2 is SAAADI. CDR3 length: 17 residues. The CDR3 region is CASSEAGLAVSYNEQFF. The CDR3 coding sequence is TGCGCCAGCAGTGAAGCAGGACTAGCGGTCTCCTACAATGAGCAGTTCTTC.

This clonotype appeared a few times. The CDR3 coding sequence is TGTGCCAGCGTTGGGGACACCGTCTATGGCTACACCTTC. This codes for CASVGDTVYGYTF. The chain carries TRBV6-2 or TRBV6-3 and TRBJ1-2; tentative D call: TRBD1 (6 bases). The V gene lost 8 bases and the J gene lost 4 bases, with 14 bases spanning the gap. This CDR3 region has 13 residues. Per germline, CDR1 MNHEY and CDR2 SVGEGT.

The sample holds a few counts of this clonotype. The chain couples TRBV9 to TRBJ1-2; D possibly corresponds to TRBD1 (5 bases). This CDR3 comprises 13 residues. Per germline, CDR1 SGDLS and CDR2 YYNGEE. V was trimmed by 4 bases and J by 6 bases, leaving 13 bases between them. In DNA, the CDR3 is TGTGCCAGCAGCCTTTTGGCAGGGAATGGCTACACCTTC. Protein sequence: CASSLLAGNGYTF.

CDR3 amino acids: CASSPYRGLSYEQYF. CDR3 nucleotide sequence: TGTGCCAGCAGCCCGTACAGGGGGCTCTCCTACGAGCAGTACTTC. The chain recombines TRBV7-8 with TRBJ2-7; 9 bases line up with TRBD1. The J segment lost 0 bases and the V segment lost 5 bases, leaving 5 bases of the junction unmatched. Germline assignment: CDR1 SGHVS and CDR2 FQNEAQ. This CDR3 is 15 amino acids long.

V is TRBV6-1 and J is TRBJ2-6; D gene uncertain. This CDR3 comprises 15 residues. Between the trimmed V and J ends, which lost 5 bases and 0 bases, there was a span of 8 bases. CDR1 MNHNS and CDR2 SASEGT come from the germline V gene. The CDR3 sequence: CASSPFGSGANVLTF. CDR3 DNA sequence: TGTGCCAGCAGTCCGTTTGGCTCTGGGGCCAACGTCCTGACTTTC.

The sample holds one count of this clonotype. This could be a read error, since a much larger clone is one nucleotide away. The rearrangement joins TRBV2 to TRBJ2-3; 11 bases map to TRBD2. Germline assignment: CDR1 SNHLY and CDR2 FYNNEI. The CDR3 has 14 amino acids. With 9 bases clipped from V and 2 bases from J, the junction kept 4 bases outside the gene matches. CDR3 loop: CARGLAAYTDTQYF. CDR3 nucleotide sequence: TGTGCCAGGGGACTAGCGGCTTACACAGATACGCAGTATTTT.

The chain recombines TRBV3-1 with TRBJ1-1; possible D gene TRBD1, 5 bases. This CDR3 comprises 14 residues. Trimming left V 3 bases short and J 3 bases short, with 11 bases between. The germline gives CDR1 LGHDT, CDR2 YNNKEL (reference sequence). The CDR3 loop is CASSHGGWDTEAFF. In DNA, the CDR3 is TGTGCCAGCAGCCACGGGGGATGGGACACTGAAGCTTTCTTT.

V gene TRBV19 combines with J gene TRBJ1-5; perhaps TRBD1 as D (5 bases). V was cut by 10 bases and J by 2 bases, with 24 bases left in between. Germline V CDR1 and CDR2: LNHDA, SQIVND (reference sequence). The CDR3 totals 17 residues. The CDR3 bases are TGTGCCACCCAAAGGGACCTAAGGGGTTTTGGCAATCAGCCCCAGCATTTT. Translating it yields CATQRDLRGFGNQPQHF.

This clonotype has a count of ten or more. The V gene is TRBV5-1, the J gene TRBJ1-1, with D unclear. CDR1 is SGHRS, CDR2 YFSETQ, per germline. V lost 2 bases to trimming and J lost 4 bases, with 12 bases between them. The CDR3 is made up of 14 amino acids. CDR3 coding DNA: TGCGCCAGCAGCTTTGGAGACGGAGTCACTGAAGCTTTCTTT. Translation: CASSFGDGVTEAFF.

The chain carries TRBV30 and TRBJ2-6, with D tentatively TRBD1 or TRBD2 (6 bases each). V was shortened by 0 bases and J by 3 bases, with 9 bases between the two germline ends. The CDR3 contains 15 residues. From germline, CDR1 is GTSNPN and CDR2 SVGIG (reference sequence). The CDR3 region has the DNA TGTGCCTGGAGTGTAGGGGGGCTTGGGGCCAACGTCCTGACTTTC. It specifies CAWSVGGLGANVLTF.

This chain joins TRBV11-2 and TRBJ1-6; D unresolved. The CDR3 runs to 18 residues. V lost 5 bases and J lost 8, with 25 bases in between. Germline CDR1 reads SGHAT; CDR2 reads FQNNGV. CDR3 bases: TGTGCCAGCAGCCCCCCCCCGAAGGGTAAATTAGAGGATTCACCCCTCCACTTT. It yields the protein CASSPPPKGKLEDSPLHF.

The V and J genes are TRBV29-1 and TRBJ2-2, with D tentatively TRBD1 (6 bases). The CDR3 length is 14 residues. Trimming shortened V by 2 bases and J by 2 bases, and 9 bases separated the two germline ends. Germline V gene lookup returns CDR1 SQVTM and CDR2 ANQGSEA. The CDR3 loop reads CSVETGTNTGELFF. The CDR3 DNA reads as TGCAGCGTTGAAACAGGGACAAACACCGGGGAGCTGTTTTTT.

Here the CDR3 DNA reads TGTGCCAGCAGTTTATCGGGCGGAGGGGAATACGAGCAGTACTTC. Its translation is CASSLSGGGEYEQYF. The chain is built from TRBV28 and TRBJ2-7; D possibly corresponds to TRBD2 (6 bases). Per germline, CDR1 MDHEN and CDR2 SYDVKM. The ends were cut back, 1 base at V and 4 bases at J, with 14 bases in the middle. The CDR3 is 15 residues long.

For this clonotype: The junction departs from germline at one end; a sequencing error may be responsible. CDR3 region: CASSGSYEQCF. CDR3 DNA: TGCGCCAGCAGCGGCAGCTACGAGCAGTGCTTC. The gene calls are TRBV5-1 and TRBJ2-7; D is undetermined. This CDR3 comprises 11 residues. CDR1 and CDR2 (germline): SGHRS, YFSETQ. Combining the CDR3 with reference TRBV5-1 and TRBJ2-7 gives the whole variable domain KAGVTQTPRYLIKTRGQQVTLSCSPISGHRSVSWYQQTPGQGLQFLFEYFSETQRNKGNFPGRFSGRQFSNSRSEMNVSTLELGDSALYLCASSGSYEQCFGPGTRLTVT.

The chain links TRBV12-3 or TRBV12-4 to TRBJ2-3; possibly TRBD1 for D (6 bases). V was pared by 6 bases and J by 1 base, with 11 bases between. This CDR3 has 14 amino acids. The CDR3 sequence: CASSTRQGTDTQYF. The CDR3 bases are TGTGCCAGCAGCACAAGACAGGGCACAGATACGCAGTATTTT.

J is TRBJ1-6 and V is TRBV30; unclear D gene. Germline lookup yields CDR1 GTSNPN and CDR2 SVGIG (reference sequence). The CDR3 spans 14 residues. Deletions cut 0 bases from V and 8 bases from J, with 11 bases between. The CDR3 protein is CAWSVSGSHSPLHF. CDR3 DNA: TGTGCCTGGAGTGTATCGGGGAGCCATTCACCCCTCCACTTT.

This clonotype was detected ten times or more. The chain is built from TRBV30 and TRBJ2-1; D gene ambiguous. V lost 0 bases to trimming and J lost 6 bases, with 3 bases between them. The CDR3 sequence is 11 residues long. Germline CDR1 and CDR2: GTSNPN and SVGIG (reference sequence). Here the CDR3 DNA reads TGTGCCTGGAGTGTACTCAATGAGCAGTTCTTC. It codes for CAWSVLNEQFF.

This chain joins TRBV5-6 and TRBJ2-3, with 7 bases matching TRBD2. In germline, CDR1 is SGHDT, CDR2 YYEEEE. Trimming removed 1 base from V and 0 bases from J; junction bases left unmatched: 11. The CDR3 has 18 amino acids. In DNA, the CDR3 is TGTGCCAGCAGCTTGTCGGCTAGCGGTAGACGAAGCACAGATACGCAGTATTTT. Its protein is CASSLSASGRRSTDTQYF.

The chain joins TRBV4-1 to TRBJ2-3; either TRBD1 or TRBD2 may fit D (5 bases each). The length of the CDR3 is 15 residues. The V gene lost 3 bases and the J gene lost 10 bases, with 20 bases spanning the gap. Germline-derived CDR1 and CDR2 are MGHRA and YSYEKL. The CDR3, as DNA: TGCGCCAGCAGCCACGACGTAGGGGCACTAGACCCGCAGTATTTT. Translation: CASSHDVGALDPQYF.

V gene TRBV11-3 combines with J gene TRBJ2-5, with 10 bases identical to TRBD2. CDR1 and CDR2 (germline): SGHNT, YENEEA. The V and J ends lost 1 base and 4 bases, in that order; junction bases with no gene match: 6. The CDR3 extends over 16 amino acids. The CDR3 region has the DNA TGTGCCAGCAGCTTAGCCCCGTCTAGCGGGAGAGAGACCCAGTACTTC. Protein product: CASSLAPSSGRETQYF.

The chain recombines TRBV3-1 with TRBJ2-5; 13 nucleotides line up with TRBD2. The CDR3 covers 17 residues. V trimming: 2 bases; J trimming: 4 bases; junction bases outside the gene matches: 7. CDR1 is LGHDT, CDR2 YNNKEL, per germline (reference sequence). The CDR3 loop reads CASSQFTSGRARETQYF. CDR3 sequence (DNA): TGTGCCAGCAGCCAATTTACTAGCGGGAGGGCCCGAGAGACCCAGTACTTC.